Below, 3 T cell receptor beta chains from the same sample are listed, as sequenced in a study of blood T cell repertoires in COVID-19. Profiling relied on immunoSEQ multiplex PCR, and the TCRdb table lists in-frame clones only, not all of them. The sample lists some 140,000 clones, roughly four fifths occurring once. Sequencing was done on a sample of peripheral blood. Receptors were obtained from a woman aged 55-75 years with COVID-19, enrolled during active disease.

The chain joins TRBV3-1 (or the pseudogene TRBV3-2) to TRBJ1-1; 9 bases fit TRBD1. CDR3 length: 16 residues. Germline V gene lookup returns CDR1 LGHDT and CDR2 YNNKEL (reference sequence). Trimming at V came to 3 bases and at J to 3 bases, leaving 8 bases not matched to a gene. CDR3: CASSHLWTGAHTEAFF. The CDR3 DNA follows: TGTGCCAGCAGCCACCTGTGGACAGGGGCGCACACTGAAGCTTTCTTT.

The CDR3 nucleotides are TGCGCCAGCAGGTCCACTAGCGTAAACACCGGGGAGCTGTTTTTT. The encoded protein is CASRSTSVNTGELFF. The chain has TRBV10-2 and TRBJ2-2; 7 nucleotides line up with TRBD2. The germline V gene has CDR1 WSHSY and CDR2 SAAADI. This CDR3 spans 15 amino acids. V lost 6 bases to trimming and J lost 2 bases; unmatched junction nucleotides: 6.

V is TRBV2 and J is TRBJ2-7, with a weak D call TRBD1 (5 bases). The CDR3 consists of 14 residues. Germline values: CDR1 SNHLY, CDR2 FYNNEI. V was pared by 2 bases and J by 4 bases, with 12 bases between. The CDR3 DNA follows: TGTGCCAGCAGTGAACAGGGCGAGGCTTACGAGCAGTACGTC. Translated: CASSEQGEAYEQYV.